This TCR beta chain was obtained from a study of T cells after posttransplantation cyclophosphamide (dated by TCRdb to the mid-2010s). Notes on the research overall: The study tracked T cell repertoire reconstitution by TRB sequencing after myeloablative bone marrow transplantation using posttransplantation cyclophosphamide as GVHD prophylaxis. TRB sequencing was performed on blood from all 35 or so PTCy patients with 1-year posttransplant specimens. Public TRB sequences were queried against a database of over 3,600 sequences associated with responses to pathogens, tumor antigens, self-antigens and alloantigens. Antigen receptor sequencing covered samples from approximately 38 PTCy-treated patients and 16 of their related bone marrow donors. Because TRA and TRB clonality were tightly correlated in nine or ten samples, subsequent TCR analyses were focused on TRB only. In 3 patients, up to about 3 additional blood samples taken between 2 and 5.2 years after transplant also underwent TRB sequencing, as did pretransplant blood from a handful of patients.

Overall results and qualifications from the work: The TRB repertoires of T cells infiltrating skin or the GI tract showed only limited overlap with the TRB repertoires found in blood. Across under 50 patients, recipient CMV seropositivity and CMV reactivation were highly associated with TRB clonality; PTCy diversity was similar to CNI/methotrexate controls. At 1-2 months, donor-recipient similarity was low but rose over the first year, and the later blood repertoires were often dominated by donor CD8+ memory clones.

Genomic DNA was the input for TRB sequencing, which was run either with the immunoSEQ assay at survey resolution or with the hsTCRB kit. Per the original workflow: The immunoSEQ software handled initial read processing, and the LymphoSeq R package was used for repertoire analyses. Clonality was computed as 1 minus normalized Shannon entropy; Gini coefficient was also calculated for each TRB dataset. Phenotypes of unsorted samples were inferred by mapping TRB sequences from sorted subsets of the recipient or donor onto unsorted samples of the same recipient. TCRdb provides this immuneACCESS table in a form limited to in-frame rearrangements. Some clones are lacking; in checked studies, under half of them reflect an unresolved V gene, and why the rest are absent is not known. Clone size and V and J calls were adopted from that table, with D and trimming inferred from the DNA. The sample data list roughly 6,800 clones, and about 91% of these were observed just once. Together, the top ten hold roughly 4% of the sample.

In the case of this clone: The specificity of this receptor is unknown. Base qualities are not at hand, and no much larger clone is one base apart.

On the day of marrow donation, related bone marrow donors gave peripheral blood samples. Peripheral blood and bone marrow mononuclear cells were isolated by Ficoll-Hypaque density centrifugation and cryopreserved. FACS on a FACSAria II was used to sort CD4+ and CD8+ T cells, including the naive and memory subsets. Sample: CD4+ T cells sorted from blood. The TCR was taken from a woman in her fifties or sixties in good health and a related stem cell transplant donor.

The nucleotide sequence reads as follows: TGTGCTAGTGGTTTGGGACAGGGGGCGGCCAATCAGCCCCAGCATTTT. It encodes CASGLGQGAANQPQHF. The chain joins TRBV12-5 to TRBJ1-5; 10 of the junction bases match TRBD1. CDR1 and CDR2, looked up from the germline V gene, are LGHNT and FRNRAP. CDR3 length: 16 amino acids, cysteine to phenylalanine. Kept here is only the CDR3 DNA, which spans 48 bases and is read in frame from base 1. V ends up 1 base short and J 3 bases short, with an unmatched junction base count of 3.